These T cell receptor beta chains were read from a single sample in a study of technical replicates of blood from a few donors. The protocol was immunoSEQ multiplex PCR, while the TCRdb copy is restricted to in-frame clones and leaves out a portion. The sample includes tens of thousands of clones, about 81% of them seen just once. The sequencing sample was made of PBMCs. The source is a human donor in good health. Some clones in this sample may be carry-over from other donors' samples. Both conserved end residues are part of each CDR3. Each record gives: V gene, clone size, D gene, J gene, CDR3 protein, CDR3 DNA. The D gene is left open where the match is weak. Expanded clones are given a class, and other clones once, few, many or no size at all.

v_gene: TRBV6-1
abundance: .
d_gene: .
j_gene: TRBJ2-7
CDR3aa: CASSELEGYEQYF
CDR3nt: TGTGCCAGCAGTGAATTGGAGGGCTACGAGCAGTACTTC

v_gene: TRBV7-2
abundance: .
d_gene: .
j_gene: TRBJ2-7
CDR3aa: CASSLGGHYEQYF
CDR3nt: TGTGCCAGCAGCTTAGGAGGACATTACGAGCAGTACTTC

v_gene: TRBV5-1
abundance: .
d_gene: TRBD2
j_gene: TRBJ2-3
CDR3aa: CASSFVPGLAGGPPDTQYF
CDR3nt: TGCGCCAGCAGCTTTGTCCCGGGACTAGCGGGGGGGCCTCCAGATACGCAGTATTTT

v_gene: TRBV7-9
abundance: .
d_gene: TRBD1
j_gene: TRBJ1-2
CDR3aa: CASSLPGGHGYTF
CDR3nt: TGTGCCAGCAGCTTACCAGGGGGCCATGGCTACACCTTC

v_gene: TRBV6-1
abundance: .
d_gene: TRBD1
j_gene: TRBJ1-2
CDR3aa: CASSGPGQGILRGYTF
CDR3nt: TGTGCCAGCAGTGGCCCGGGACAGGGTATTTTACGTGGCTACACCTTC

v_gene: TRBV10-3
abundance: few
d_gene: .
j_gene: TRBJ2-5
CDR3aa: CAISEEGETQYF
CDR3nt: TGTGCCATCAGTGAAGAGGGAGAGACCCAGTACTTC

v_gene: TRBV6-5
abundance: .
d_gene: .
j_gene: TRBJ2-3
CDR3aa: CATEGTSTDTQYF
CDR3nt: TGTGCCACGGAAGGGACTAGCACAGATACGCAGTATTTT

v_gene: TRBV5-4
abundance: .
d_gene: TRBD2
j_gene: TRBJ2-7
CDR3aa: CASSLDPGGSYEQYF
CDR3nt: TGTGCCAGCAGCTTGGACCCGGGAGGCTCCTACGAGCAGTACTTC

v_gene: TRBV5-1
abundance: few
d_gene: .
j_gene: TRBJ1-4
CDR3aa: CASRPEARGYEKLFF
CDR3nt: TGCGCCAGCAGGCCCGAGGCACGTGGTTATGAAAAACTGTTTTTT

v_gene: TRBV9
abundance: .
d_gene: .
j_gene: TRBJ2-2
CDR3aa: CASSASTGELFF
CDR3nt: TGTGCCAGCAGCGCCTCGACCGGGGAGCTGTTTTTT

v_gene: TRBV29-1
abundance: .
d_gene: .
j_gene: TRBJ2-7
CDR3aa: CSVSGPNPYEQYF
CDR3nt: TGCAGTGTTTCAGGCCCTAATCCCTACGAGCAGTACTTC

v_gene: TRBV30
abundance: .
d_gene: TRBD2
j_gene: TRBJ2-1
CDR3aa: CAWSVRGRSNEQFF
CDR3nt: TGTGCCTGGAGTGTCCGCGGGAGGAGTAATGAGCAGTTCTTC

v_gene: TRBV27
abundance: .
d_gene: .
j_gene: TRBJ2-5
CDR3aa: CASSLSGSNPATQYF
CDR3nt: TGTGCCAGCAGTTTAAGTGGGAGTAATCCAGCGACCCAGTACTTC

v_gene: TRBV7-9
abundance: few
d_gene: TRBD1
j_gene: TRBJ1-2
CDR3aa: CASSYDREANYGYTF
CDR3nt: TGTGCCAGCAGCTACGACAGGGAAGCTAACTATGGCTACACCTTC

v_gene: TRBV2
abundance: many
d_gene: .
j_gene: TRBJ1-1
CDR3aa: CASRRLQMNTEAFF
CDR3nt: TGTGCCAGCCGCAGATTACAAATGAACACTGAAGCTTTCTTT

v_gene: TRBV7-6
abundance: .
d_gene: TRBD1
j_gene: TRBJ1-2
CDR3aa: CASSLGGGRGYTF
CDR3nt: TGTGCCAGCAGCTTAGGAGGGGGCCGGGGCTACACCTTC

v_gene: TRBV5-6
abundance: .
d_gene: .
j_gene: TRBJ2-5
CDR3aa: CASSLEAFLETQYF
CDR3nt: TGTGCCAGCAGCTTGGAAGCATTTTTGGAGACCCAGTACTTC

v_gene: TRBV7-3
abundance: .
d_gene: TRBD2
j_gene: TRBJ2-1
CDR3aa: CASSLTSTSGSSYNEQFF
CDR3nt: TGTGCCAGCAGCTTAACTTCGACTAGCGGGAGCTCCTACAATGAGCAGTTCTTC

v_gene: TRBV7-9
abundance: .
d_gene: TRBD2
j_gene: TRBJ2-1
CDR3aa: CASSPPRLAAYNEQFF
CDR3nt: TGTGCCAGCAGCCCCCCCCGACTAGCGGCTTACAATGAGCAGTTCTTC

v_gene: TRBV7-9
abundance: few
d_gene: .
j_gene: TRBJ1-5
CDR3aa: CASSSTGNSNQPQHF
CDR3nt: TGTGCCAGCAGCTCTACAGGAAACAGCAATCAGCCCCAGCATTTT

v_gene: TRBV27
abundance: .
d_gene: .
j_gene: TRBJ2-3
CDR3aa: CASRPGFQYTDTQYF
CDR3nt: TGTGCCAGCAGACCGGGGTTTCAGTACACAGATACGCAGTATTTT

v_gene: TRBV14
abundance: .
d_gene: .
j_gene: TRBJ2-7
CDR3aa: CASSQDLLVDYEQYF
CDR3nt: TGTGCCAGCAGCCAAGATTTACTAGTTGACTACGAGCAGTACTTC

v_gene: TRBV30
abundance: .
d_gene: TRBD1
j_gene: TRBJ2-5
CDR3aa: CAWSVDRARETQYF
CDR3nt: TGTGCCTGGAGTGTTGACAGGGCCAGGGAGACCCAGTACTTC

v_gene: TRBV5-5
abundance: .
d_gene: .
j_gene: TRBJ1-5
CDR3aa: CASSLQGNSNQPQHF
CDR3nt: TGTGCCAGCAGCTTGCAGGGGAATAGCAATCAGCCCCAGCATTTT

v_gene: TRBV19
abundance: .
d_gene: .
j_gene: TRBJ2-3
CDR3aa: CASMTAAFTDTQYF
CDR3nt: TGTGCCAGTATGACAGCAGCATTCACAGATACGCAGTATTTT

v_gene: TRBV11-3
abundance: .
d_gene: .
j_gene: TRBJ2-3
CDR3aa: CASSVGASTDTQYF
CDR3nt: TGTGCCAGCAGCGTAGGGGCAAGCACAGATACGCAGTATTTT

v_gene: TRBV5-1
abundance: few
d_gene: .
j_gene: TRBJ2-7
CDR3aa: CASSSNRLVEGYEQYF
CDR3nt: TGCGCCAGCAGCTCTAACCGCTTGGTGGAGGGCTACGAGCAGTACTTC

v_gene: TRBV11-2
abundance: .
d_gene: .
j_gene: TRBJ2-1
CDR3aa: CASSPVNEQFF
CDR3nt: TGTGCCAGCAGCCCTGTTAATGAGCAGTTCTTC

v_gene: TRBV19
abundance: .
d_gene: .
j_gene: TRBJ1-2
CDR3aa: CASRPPGSHGYTF
CDR3nt: TGTGCCAGTAGACCCCCAGGGTCTCATGGCTACACCTTC

v_gene: TRBV29-1
abundance: .
d_gene: TRBD1
j_gene: TRBJ1-5
CDR3aa: CSFGTGEGQPQHF
CDR3nt: TGCAGCTTTGGGACAGGGGAAGGGCAGCCCCAGCATTTT

v_gene: TRBV30
abundance: .
d_gene: TRBD2
j_gene: TRBJ2-5
CDR3aa: CAWGRTSIETQYF
CDR3nt: TGTGCCTGGGGGAGGACTAGTATAGAGACCCAGTACTTC

v_gene: TRBV30
abundance: .
d_gene: .
j_gene: TRBJ2-5
CDR3aa: CAWRGAPGAQYF
CDR3nt: TGTGCCTGGCGCGGGGCCCCCGGAGCCCAGTACTTC

v_gene: TRBV6-5
abundance: .
d_gene: TRBD1
j_gene: TRBJ2-3
CDR3aa: CASTSGTGYPDTQYF
CDR3nt: TGTGCCAGCACATCCGGGACAGGGTATCCAGATACGCAGTATTTT

v_gene: TRBV12-5
abundance: .
d_gene: .
j_gene: TRBJ2-5
CDR3aa: CASGSGGTYQETQYF
CDR3nt: TGTGCTAGTGGTTCTGGCGGGACGTACCAAGAGACCCAGTACTTC

v_gene: TRBV7-3
abundance: .
d_gene: .
j_gene: TRBJ1-2
CDR3aa: CASSPGVGYGYTF
CDR3nt: TGTGCCAGCAGCCCAGGGGTAGGCTATGGCTACACCTTC

v_gene: TRBV7-9
abundance: .
d_gene: TRBD1
j_gene: TRBJ1-2
CDR3aa: CASSFGQGVLYGYTF
CDR3nt: TGTGCCAGCAGCTTCGGACAGGGGGTTCTGTATGGCTACACCTTC

v_gene: TRBV7-9
abundance: .
d_gene: TRBD2
j_gene: TRBJ2-5
CDR3aa: CASSPQGLALQYF
CDR3nt: TGTGCCAGCAGCCCCCAAGGACTAGCTTTACAGTACTTC

v_gene: TRBV2
abundance: .
d_gene: .
j_gene: TRBJ2-3
CDR3aa: CASRDNTDTQYF
CDR3nt: TGTGCCAGCAGGGACAACACAGATACGCAGTATTTT

v_gene: TRBV5-1
abundance: .
d_gene: TRBD1
j_gene: TRBJ1-4
CDR3aa: CASSFRTGPGEKLFF
CDR3nt: TGCGCCAGCAGCTTTCGGACAGGGCCCGGTGAAAAACTGTTTTTT

v_gene: TRBV7-2
abundance: few
d_gene: TRBD2
j_gene: TRBJ2-7
CDR3aa: CASSSGTSEWVSYEQYF
CDR3nt: TGTGCCAGCAGCTCCGGGACTAGCGAGTGGGTGTCCTACGAGCAGTACTTC

v_gene: TRBV30
abundance: .
d_gene: .
j_gene: TRBJ1-6
CDR3aa: CAWSVTGGNSPLHF
CDR3nt: TGTGCCTGGAGTGTAACAGGTGGCAATTCACCCCTCCACTTT

v_gene: TRBV7-9
abundance: .
d_gene: TRBD1
j_gene: TRBJ2-2
CDR3aa: CASSLPGQGVGELFF
CDR3nt: TGTGCCAGCAGCTTACCCGGCCAGGGGGTCGGGGAGCTGTTTTTT

v_gene: TRBV30
abundance: .
d_gene: .
j_gene: TRBJ1-2
CDR3aa: CAWYPGHLSCMDGYTF
CDR3nt: TGTGCCTGGTACCCGGGACACCTGTCTTGTATGGATGGCTACACCTTC

v_gene: TRBV29-1
abundance: few
d_gene: .
j_gene: TRBJ1-1
CDR3aa: CSVEEGDLNTEAFF
CDR3nt: TGCAGCGTTGAAGAGGGGGACTTGAACACTGAAGCTTTCTTT

v_gene: TRBV29-1
abundance: .
d_gene: .
j_gene: TRBJ1-2
CDR3aa: CSVVRGGDYGYTF
CDR3nt: TGCAGCGTTGTGCGAGGGGGAGACTATGGCTACACCTTC

v_gene: TRBV5-8
abundance: .
d_gene: TRBD1
j_gene: TRBJ1-2
CDR3aa: CASSSPGTVRAPYTF
CDR3nt: TGTGCCAGCAGTAGCCCTGGGACAGTCCGAGCACCCTACACCTTC

v_gene: TRBV5-6
abundance: .
d_gene: .
j_gene: TRBJ2-1
CDR3aa: CASSSLGAGYNEQFF
CDR3nt: TGTGCCAGCAGCTCCCTTGGCGCGGGGTACAATGAGCAGTTCTTC

v_gene: TRBV5-1
abundance: few
d_gene: .
j_gene: TRBJ1-1
CDR3aa: CASSTLGGTEAFF
CDR3nt: TGCGCCAGCAGCACCCTCGGGGGCACTGAAGCTTTCTTT

v_gene: TRBV2
abundance: .
d_gene: TRBD1
j_gene: TRBJ2-5
CDR3aa: CAGSGGEETQYF
CDR3nt: TGTGCCGGCTCAGGGGGTGAAGAGACCCAGTACTTC

v_gene: TRBV30
abundance: .
d_gene: .
j_gene: TRBJ2-7
CDR3aa: CAWSVQYEQYF
CDR3nt: TGTGCCTGGAGTGTACAGTACGAGCAGTACTTC

v_gene: TRBV5-6
abundance: .
d_gene: .
j_gene: TRBJ2-1
CDR3aa: CASSLAGTQEQFF
CDR3nt: TGTGCCAGCAGCTTGGCCGGGACTCAGGAGCAGTTCTTC

v_gene: TRBV6-5
abundance: .
d_gene: .
j_gene: TRBJ2-7
CDR3aa: CASSYSAPNAAYEQYF
CDR3nt: TGTGCCAGCAGTTACTCCGCCCCTAACGCGGCCTACGAGCAGTACTTC

v_gene: TRBV4-1
abundance: .
d_gene: .
j_gene: TRBJ2-7
CDR3aa: CASSQASGEQYF
CDR3nt: TGCGCCAGCAGCCAAGCCTCCGGCGAGCAGTACTTC

v_gene: TRBV28
abundance: .
d_gene: TRBD1
j_gene: TRBJ2-7
CDR3aa: CASSPPGQGLWEQYF
CDR3nt: TGTGCCAGCAGCCCCCCGGGACAGGGCCTGTGGGAGCAGTACTTC

v_gene: TRBV29-1
abundance: few
d_gene: .
j_gene: TRBJ1-1
CDR3aa: CSVGQYEAFF
CDR3nt: TGCAGCGTTGGTCAGTATGAAGCTTTCTTT

v_gene: TRBV30
abundance: once
d_gene: .
j_gene: TRBJ2-2
CDR3aa: CAWRPQGTGELFF
CDR3nt: TGTGCCTGGAGACCCCAGGGAACCGGGGAGCTGTTTTTT